This TCR beta chain was sequenced during a study of blood T cell repertoires in COVID-19. Study details: Researchers got acute and convalescent COVID-19 samples from the United States, Italy and Spain. The analysed material was cDNA or gDNA that came from T cells, B-cell-depleted T cells, or PBMCs.

Original methodology: Cell counts per sample came from amplifying reference gene primers. Repertoires were generated with immunoSEQ multiplex PCR, while TCRdb's copy carries only in-frame clones and drops some. The DNA was the basis for D and trimming; V, J and clone size are from that table. The sample includes some 210,000 clones, 89% seen only once; the top ten take about 5%. This CDR3 is 18 amino acids long. V dropped 1 base and J dropped 7; count of bases not matched to a gene: 16. The V gene's germline CDR1 is KGHSH and CDR2 LQKENI. Source material: peripheral blood. The chain links TRBV18 to TRBJ1-3, with 7 bases lining up with TRBD1. This TCR was sampled from a woman between 40 and 50 years old with acute or convalescent COVID-19. The DNA of the CDR3 is TGTGCCAGCTCACCACGGGGTCTCATTGAGGGGGCAAGCAACACCATATATTTT. Protein: CASSPRGLIEGASNTIYF.